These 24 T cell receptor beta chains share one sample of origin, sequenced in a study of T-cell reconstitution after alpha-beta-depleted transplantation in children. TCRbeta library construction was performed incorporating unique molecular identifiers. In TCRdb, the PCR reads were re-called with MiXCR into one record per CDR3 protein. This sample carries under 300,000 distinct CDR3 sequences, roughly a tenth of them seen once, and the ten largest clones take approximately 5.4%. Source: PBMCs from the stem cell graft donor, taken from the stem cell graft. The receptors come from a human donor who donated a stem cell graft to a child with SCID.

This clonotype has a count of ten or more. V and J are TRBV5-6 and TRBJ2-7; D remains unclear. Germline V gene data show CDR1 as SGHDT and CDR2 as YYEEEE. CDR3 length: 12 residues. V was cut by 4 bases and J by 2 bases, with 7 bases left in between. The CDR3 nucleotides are TGTGCCAGCAGCGCTGGGACCTACGAGCAGTACTTC. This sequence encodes CASSAGTYEQYF.

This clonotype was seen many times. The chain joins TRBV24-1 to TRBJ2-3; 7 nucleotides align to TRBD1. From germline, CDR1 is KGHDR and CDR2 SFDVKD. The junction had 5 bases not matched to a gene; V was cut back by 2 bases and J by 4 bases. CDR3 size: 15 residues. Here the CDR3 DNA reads TGTGCCACCAGTGATTCGACAGGGTTTTCAGATACGCAGTATTTT. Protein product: CATSDSTGFSDTQYF.

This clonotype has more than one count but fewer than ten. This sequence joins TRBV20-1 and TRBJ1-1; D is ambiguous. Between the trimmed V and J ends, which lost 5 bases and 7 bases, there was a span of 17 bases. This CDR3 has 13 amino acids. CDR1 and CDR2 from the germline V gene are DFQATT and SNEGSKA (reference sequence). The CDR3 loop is CSARGGHYVEAFF. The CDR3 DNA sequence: TGCAGTGCTCGGGGAGGGCATTACGTTGAAGCTTTCTTT.

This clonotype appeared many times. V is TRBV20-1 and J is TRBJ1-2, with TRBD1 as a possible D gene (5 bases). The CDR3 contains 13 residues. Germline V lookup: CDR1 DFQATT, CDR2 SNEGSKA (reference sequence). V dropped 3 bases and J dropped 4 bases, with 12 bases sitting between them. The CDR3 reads CSARRGMTYGYTF. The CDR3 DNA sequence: TGCAGTGCTAGGAGGGGTATGACCTATGGCTACACCTTC.

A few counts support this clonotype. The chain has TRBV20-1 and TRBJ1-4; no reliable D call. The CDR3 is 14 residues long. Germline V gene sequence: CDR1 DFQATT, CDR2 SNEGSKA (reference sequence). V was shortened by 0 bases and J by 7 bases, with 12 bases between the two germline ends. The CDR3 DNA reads TGCAGTGCTAGAGATACGGGAATGGGTGAAAAACTGTTTTTT. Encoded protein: CSARDTGMGEKLFF.

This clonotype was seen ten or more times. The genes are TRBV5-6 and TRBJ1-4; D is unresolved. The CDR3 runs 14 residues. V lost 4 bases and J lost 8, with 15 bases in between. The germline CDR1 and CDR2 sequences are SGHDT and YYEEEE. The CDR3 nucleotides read TGTGCCAGCAGCCTGTATACGAGAACGGAAAAACTGTTTTTT. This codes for CASSLYTRTEKLFF.

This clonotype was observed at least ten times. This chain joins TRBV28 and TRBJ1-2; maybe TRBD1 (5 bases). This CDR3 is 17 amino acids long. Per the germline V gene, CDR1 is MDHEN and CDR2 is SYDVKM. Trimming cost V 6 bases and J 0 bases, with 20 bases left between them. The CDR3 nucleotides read TGTGCCAGCAGCCCTCCCGGGACTTTTAGACCTAACTATGGCTACACCTTC. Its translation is CASSPPGTFRPNYGYTF.

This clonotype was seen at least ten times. DNA for the CDR3: TGTGCCAGCACCGGAGGCCCGGACGGCTCGAATACGCAGTATTTT. Its translation: CASTGGPDGSNTQYF. The J gene is TRBJ2-3, the V gene TRBV5-5, with D possibly matching TRBD2 (5 bases). This CDR3 region has 15 residues. V lost 6 bases and J 7 bases, leaving 21 bases between the germline ends. CDR1 SGHKS and CDR2 YYEKEE come from the germline V gene (reference sequence).

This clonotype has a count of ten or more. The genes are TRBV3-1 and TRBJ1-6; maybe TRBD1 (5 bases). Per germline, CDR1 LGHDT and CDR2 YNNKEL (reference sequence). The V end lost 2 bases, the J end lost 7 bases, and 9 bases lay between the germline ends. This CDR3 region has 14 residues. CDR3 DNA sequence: TGTGCCAGCAGCCAAATGGGGGAGAATTCACCCCTCCACTTT. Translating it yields CASSQMGENSPLHF.

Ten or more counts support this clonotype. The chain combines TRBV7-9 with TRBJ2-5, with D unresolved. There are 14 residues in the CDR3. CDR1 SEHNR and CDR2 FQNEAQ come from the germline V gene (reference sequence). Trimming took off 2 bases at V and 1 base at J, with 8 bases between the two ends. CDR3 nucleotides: TGTGCCAGCAGCTTACCTTTCGGCCAAGAGACCCAGTACTTC. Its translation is CASSLPFGQETQYF.

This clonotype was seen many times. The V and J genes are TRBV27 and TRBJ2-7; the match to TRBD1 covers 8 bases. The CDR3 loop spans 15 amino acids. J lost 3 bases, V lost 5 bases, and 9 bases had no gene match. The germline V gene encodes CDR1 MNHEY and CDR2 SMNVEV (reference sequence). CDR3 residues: CASSPRTDRDYEQYF. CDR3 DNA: TGTGCCAGCAGTCCAAGAACGGACAGGGACTACGAGCAGTACTTC.

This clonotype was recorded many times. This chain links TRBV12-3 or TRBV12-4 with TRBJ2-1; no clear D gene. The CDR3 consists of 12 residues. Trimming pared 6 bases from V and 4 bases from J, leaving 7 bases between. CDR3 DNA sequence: TGTGCCAGCAGGCGCCAATACAATGAGCAGTTCTTC. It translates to CASRRQYNEQFF.

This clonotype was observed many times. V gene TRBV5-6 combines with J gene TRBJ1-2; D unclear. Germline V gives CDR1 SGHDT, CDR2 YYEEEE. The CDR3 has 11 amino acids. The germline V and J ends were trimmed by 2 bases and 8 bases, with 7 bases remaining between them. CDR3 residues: CASSFGSGYTF. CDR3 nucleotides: TGTGCCAGCAGCTTTGGCTCGGGCTACACCTTC.

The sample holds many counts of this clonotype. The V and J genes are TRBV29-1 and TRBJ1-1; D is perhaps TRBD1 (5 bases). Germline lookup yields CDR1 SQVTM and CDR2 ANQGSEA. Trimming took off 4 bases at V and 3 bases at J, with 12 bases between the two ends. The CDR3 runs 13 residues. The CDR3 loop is CSVVGLGDTEAFF. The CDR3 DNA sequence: TGCAGCGTTGTAGGTCTGGGGGACACTGAAGCTTTCTTT.

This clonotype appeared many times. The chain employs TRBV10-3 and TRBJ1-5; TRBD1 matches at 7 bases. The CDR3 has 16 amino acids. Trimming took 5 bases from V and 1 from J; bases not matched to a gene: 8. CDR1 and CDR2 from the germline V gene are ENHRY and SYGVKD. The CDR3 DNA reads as TGTGCCATCAGTCCACAGGGGCCTAGGAGCAATCAGCCCCAGCATTTT. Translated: CAISPQGPRSNQPQHF.

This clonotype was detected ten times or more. Written as DNA, the CDR3 is TGCAGTGCTAGTCCGGCGGGTGGAGCGGCCCCCTACACAGATACGCAGTATTTT. Translating it yields CSASPAGGAAPYTDTQYF. J is TRBJ2-3 and V is TRBV20-1, with a possible D match to TRBD2 (5 bases). This CDR3 has 18 amino acids. CDR1 DFQATT and CDR2 SNEGSKA come from the germline V gene (reference sequence). The germline V and J ends were trimmed by 3 bases and 2 bases, with 24 bases remaining between them.

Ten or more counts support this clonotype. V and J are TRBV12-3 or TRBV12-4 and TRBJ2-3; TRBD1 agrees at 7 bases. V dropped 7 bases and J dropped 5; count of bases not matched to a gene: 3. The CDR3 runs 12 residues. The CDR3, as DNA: TGTGCCAGCACCACAGGGGAAGATACGCAGTATTTT. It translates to CASTTGEDTQYF.

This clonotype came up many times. The CDR3 protein is CASSWTSGPTDTQYF. CDR3 in DNA: TGCGCCAGCAGCTGGACTAGCGGACCCACAGATACGCAGTATTTT. The chain employs TRBV5-1 and TRBJ2-3; TRBD2 aligns across 10 bases. The J segment lost 2 bases and the V segment lost 3 bases, leaving 3 bases of the junction unmatched. Germline CDR1 and CDR2: SGHRS and YFSETQ. The CDR3 loop spans 15 amino acids. The full variable domain, with the rest looked up from reference TRBV5-1 and TRBJ2-3, is KAGVTQTPRYLIKTRGQQVTLSCSPISGHRSVSWYQQTPGQGLQFLFEYFSETQRNKGNFPGRFSGRQFSNSRSEMNVSTLELGDSALYLCASSWTSGPTDTQYFGPGTRLTVL.

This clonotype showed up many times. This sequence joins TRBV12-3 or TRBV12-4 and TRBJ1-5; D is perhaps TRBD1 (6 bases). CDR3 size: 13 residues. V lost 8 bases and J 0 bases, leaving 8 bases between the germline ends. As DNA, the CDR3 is TGTGCCAGCGGGACACATAGCAATCAGCCCCAGCATTTT. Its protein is CASGTHSNQPQHF.

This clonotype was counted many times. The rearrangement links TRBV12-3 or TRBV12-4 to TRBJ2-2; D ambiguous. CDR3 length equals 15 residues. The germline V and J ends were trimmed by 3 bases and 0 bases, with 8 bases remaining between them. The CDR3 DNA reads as TGTGCCAGCAGTTTCGCTTGGACGAACACCGGGGAGCTGTTTTTT. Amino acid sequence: CASSFAWTNTGELFF.

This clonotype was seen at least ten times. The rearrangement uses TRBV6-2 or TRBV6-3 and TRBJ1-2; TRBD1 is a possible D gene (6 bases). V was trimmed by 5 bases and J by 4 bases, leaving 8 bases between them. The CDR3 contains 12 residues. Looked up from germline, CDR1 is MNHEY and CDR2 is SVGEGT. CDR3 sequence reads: CASSTGTYGYTF. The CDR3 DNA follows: TGTGCCAGCAGTACAGGGACCTATGGCTACACCTTC.

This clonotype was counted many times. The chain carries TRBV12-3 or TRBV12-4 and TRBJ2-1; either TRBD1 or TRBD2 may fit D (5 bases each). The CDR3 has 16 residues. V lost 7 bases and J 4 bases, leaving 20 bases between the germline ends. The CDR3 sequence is CASKGTGSGRYNEQFF. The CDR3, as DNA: TGTGCCAGCAAGGGGACCGGGTCAGGCAGATACAATGAGCAGTTCTTC.

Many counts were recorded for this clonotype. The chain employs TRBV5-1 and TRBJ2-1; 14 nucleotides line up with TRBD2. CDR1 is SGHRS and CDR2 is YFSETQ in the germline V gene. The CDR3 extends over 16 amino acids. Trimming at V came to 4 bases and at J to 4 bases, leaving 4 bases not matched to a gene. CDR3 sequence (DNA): TGCGCCAGCAGCAAGGGGACTAGCGGGGGATACAATGAGCAGTTCTTC. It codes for CASSKGTSGGYNEQFF.

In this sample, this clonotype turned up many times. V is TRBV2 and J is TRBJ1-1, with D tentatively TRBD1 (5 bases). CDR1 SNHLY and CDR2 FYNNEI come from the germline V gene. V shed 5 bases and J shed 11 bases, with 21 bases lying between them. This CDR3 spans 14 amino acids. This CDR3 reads CASSPSGANGWAFF. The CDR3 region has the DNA TGTGCCAGCAGTCCTTCCGGGGCTAACGGTTGGGCTTTCTTT.